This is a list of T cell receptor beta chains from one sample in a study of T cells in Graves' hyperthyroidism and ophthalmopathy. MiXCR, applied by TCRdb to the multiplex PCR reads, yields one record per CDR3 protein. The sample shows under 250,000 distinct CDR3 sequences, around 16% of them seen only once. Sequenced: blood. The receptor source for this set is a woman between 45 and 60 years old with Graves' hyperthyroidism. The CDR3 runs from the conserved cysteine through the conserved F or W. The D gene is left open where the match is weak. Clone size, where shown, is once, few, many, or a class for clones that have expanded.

CDR3 protein: CSARDQTGVNSPLHF; CDR3 DNA: TGCAGTGCTAGAGATCAGACAGGGGTTAATTCACCCCTCCACTTT; J gene: TRBJ1-6; V gene: TRBV20-1; clone size: .; D gene: TRBD1
CDR3 protein: CSARVPSRSSYNEQFF; CDR3 DNA: TGCAGTGCTAGAGTTCCTAGCCGTAGCTCCTACAATGAGCAGTTCTTC; J gene: TRBJ2-1; V gene: TRBV20-1; clone size: many; D gene: .
CDR3 protein: CSAHDSGRSPYNEQFF; CDR3 DNA: TGCAGTGCTCATGATAGCGGGAGGAGTCCCTACAATGAGCAGTTCTTC; J gene: TRBJ2-1; V gene: TRBV20-1; clone size: few; D gene: TRBD2
CDR3 protein: CASSVDGSGTYEQYF; CDR3 DNA: TGTGCCAGCAGTGTTGATGGTAGCGGGACCTACGAGCAGTACTTC; J gene: TRBJ2-7; V gene: TRBV6-1; clone size: many; D gene: TRBD2
CDR3 protein: CASRSRRDRENEQFF; CDR3 DNA: TGTGCCAGCAGATCCCGCCGGGACAGGGAAAATGAGCAGTTCTTC; J gene: TRBJ2-1; V gene: TRBV28; clone size: many; D gene: TRBD1
CDR3 protein: CASGLGLNTDTQYF; CDR3 DNA: TGTGCTAGTGGTTTGGGACTAAACACAGATACGCAGTATTTT; J gene: TRBJ2-3; V gene: TRBV12-5; clone size: .; D gene: .
CDR3 protein: CSVKARQGRMNTEAFF; CDR3 DNA: TGCAGCGTTAAAGCCCGACAGGGGAGGATGAACACTGAAGCTTTCTTT; J gene: TRBJ1-1; V gene: TRBV29-1; clone size: many; D gene: TRBD1
CDR3 protein: CASSFGSGTVNTGELFF; CDR3 DNA: TGCGCCAGCAGCTTTGGATCGGGGACAGTGAACACCGGGGAGCTGTTTTTT; J gene: TRBJ2-2; V gene: TRBV5-1; clone size: once; D gene: TRBD1
CDR3 protein: CSVMGSTDTQYF; CDR3 DNA: TGCAGTGTTATGGGGAGCACAGATACGCAGTATTTT; J gene: TRBJ2-3; V gene: TRBV20-1; clone size: many; D gene: .
CDR3 protein: CASSEQDSEQYF; CDR3 DNA: TGTGCCAGCAGTGAACAGGATTCAGAGCAGTACTTC; J gene: TRBJ2-7; V gene: TRBV2; clone size: many; D gene: .
CDR3 protein: CASSSNPGLPFYEQYF; CDR3 DNA: TGTGCCAGCAGCTCCAACCCGGGACTACCATTCTACGAGCAGTACTTC; J gene: TRBJ2-7; V gene: TRBV27; clone size: many; D gene: TRBD2
CDR3 protein: CSARTKGHPNTEAFF; CDR3 DNA: TGCAGTGCTAGGACCAAGGGACACCCGAACACTGAAGCTTTCTTT; J gene: TRBJ1-1; V gene: TRBV20-1; clone size: many; D gene: .
CDR3 protein: CASSHRDYPYEQYF; CDR3 DNA: TGTGCCAGCAGCCACCGGGACTACCCTTACGAGCAGTACTTC; J gene: TRBJ2-7; V gene: TRBV7-9; clone size: .; D gene: TRBD2
CDR3 protein: CSALRTGGGNTIYF; CDR3 DNA: TGCAGTGCTCTTAGGACAGGGGGAGGAAACACCATATATTTT; J gene: TRBJ1-3; V gene: TRBV20-1; clone size: many; D gene: TRBD1
CDR3 protein: CASSIVGGPGQGATDTQYF; CDR3 DNA: TGTGCCAGCAGCATCGTGGGGGGTCCGGGACAGGGGGCTACAGATACGCAGTATTTT; J gene: TRBJ2-3; V gene: TRBV11-2; clone size: many; D gene: TRBD1
CDR3 protein: CASSTQGGSSGNTIYF; CDR3 DNA: TGCGCCAGCAGCACCCAGGGGGGGTCCTCTGGAAACACCATATATTTT; J gene: TRBJ1-3; V gene: TRBV5-1; clone size: once; D gene: TRBD1
CDR3 protein: CASSYSISETQYF; CDR3 DNA: TGTGCCAGCAGTTACTCGATTTCGGAGACCCAGTACTTC; J gene: TRBJ2-5; V gene: TRBV6-6; clone size: many; D gene: .
CDR3 protein: CASSFHPGQGNTEAFF; CDR3 DNA: TGTGCCAGCAGCTTTCATCCGGGACAGGGCAACACTGAAGCTTTCTTT; J gene: TRBJ1-1; V gene: TRBV11-1; clone size: many; D gene: TRBD1
CDR3 protein: CASSAGLLRETQYF; CDR3 DNA: TGTGCCAGCAGCGCCGGACTCCTGCGGGAGACCCAGTACTTC; J gene: TRBJ2-5; V gene: TRBV5-4; clone size: many; D gene: .
CDR3 protein: CASSLEFGGTDTQYF; CDR3 DNA: TGTGCCAGCAGCTTAGAGTTTGGGGGCACAGATACGCAGTATTTT; J gene: TRBJ2-3; V gene: TRBV7-9; clone size: .; D gene: .
CDR3 protein: CASKRGATNEKLFF; CDR3 DNA: TGTGCCAGCAAAAGGGGCGCAACTAATGAAAAACTGTTTTTT; J gene: TRBJ1-4; V gene: TRBV12-3/TRBV12-4; clone size: many; D gene: .
CDR3 protein: CASSSGSGRAYEQYF; CDR3 DNA: TGTGCCAGCAGCTCGGGGTCAGGCAGGGCATACGAGCAGTACTTC; J gene: TRBJ2-7; V gene: TRBV7-8; clone size: many; D gene: .
CDR3 protein: CASSVGPNEQFF; CDR3 DNA: TGTGCCAGCAGTGTGGGACCCAATGAGCAGTTCTTC; J gene: TRBJ2-1; V gene: TRBV2; clone size: many; D gene: .
CDR3 protein: CSVDGVGTDTQYF; CDR3 DNA: TGCAGCGTTGACGGGGTAGGCACAGATACGCAGTATTTT; J gene: TRBJ2-3; V gene: TRBV29-1; clone size: many; D gene: .
CDR3 protein: CSAERDRWSYEQYF; CDR3 DNA: TGCAGTGCCGAACGAGACAGGTGGAGCTACGAGCAGTACTTC; J gene: TRBJ2-7; V gene: TRBV20-1; clone size: .; D gene: .